The 26 T cell receptor beta chains below all came from one sample that was sequenced in a study of patients and donors after allogeneic stem cell transplantation. One entry per CDR3 protein results from TCRdb running MiXCR on the RT-PCR reads. Of 65,000 to 80,000 distinct CDR3 sequences listed, around 27% are singletons. Material for sequencing was blood, either unsorted or a sorted T cell fraction (not recorded which). These receptors all come from a human donor who was either an allogeneic HSCT recipient or a stem cell or donor lymphocyte infusion donor (not recorded which). It is not recorded whose cells these are; they may come from a transplant donor.

V usage is TRBV15 and J usage is TRBJ2-7, with 8 positions matching TRBD1. The ends lost 3 bases at V and 3 bases at J; junction bases unmatched: 4. There are 14 residues in the CDR3. Per the germline V gene, CDR1 is LNHNV and CDR2 is YYDKDF (reference sequence). The CDR3 protein is CATSSRDRNYEQYF. The CDR3 nucleotides are TGTGCCACCAGCAGCCGGGACAGGAACTACGAGCAGTACTTC.

The CDR3 bases are TGTGCCAGCAGCGTAGGAGTGGGAATCTCTGGAAACACCATATATTTT. Translated: CASSVGVGISGNTIYF. The chain employs TRBV9 and TRBJ1-3; no reliable D call. This CDR3 is built from 16 residues. The germline V gene encodes CDR1 SGDLS and CDR2 YYNGEE. V lost 0 bases, J lost 0 bases, and 10 bases lay in between.

The chain couples TRBV27 to TRBJ2-7, with D tentatively TRBD1 (6 bases). Looked up from germline, CDR1 is MNHEY and CDR2 is SMNVEV (reference sequence). Deletions cut 6 bases from V and 1 base from J, with 16 bases between. The CDR3 covers 15 residues. The CDR3 reads CASRHQGYPSYEQYF. DNA of the CDR3: TGTGCCAGCAGACACCAGGGGTACCCATCCTACGAGCAGTACTTC.

This clonotype has more than one count but fewer than ten. The rearrangement uses TRBV4-1 and TRBJ1-6, with TRBD1 as a possible D gene (5 bases). V lost 0 bases to trimming and J lost 12 bases, with 18 bases between them. There are 16 residues in the CDR3. Germline V gene lookup returns CDR1 MGHRA and CDR2 YSYEKL. The CDR3 nucleotides are TGCGCCAGCAGCCAAGATCGTGGCGGGGTCCAGGGACCCCTCCACTTT. It specifies CASSQDRGGVQGPLHF.

CDR3 DNA: TGCAGGGGAACCCGGGGCACTGAAGCTTTCTTT. This sequence encodes CRGTRGTEAFF. This chain connects TRBV20-1 to TRBJ1-1, with D unresolved. CDR1 is DFQATT and CDR2 is SNEGSKA in the germline V gene (reference sequence). The CDR3 runs 11 residues.

This clonotype was seen a handful of times. The germline gene is not matched at one end of the junction; a read error may be the cause. The chain employs TRBV25-1 and TRBJ2-1, with 7 nucleotides matching TRBD2. Germline V lookup: CDR1 MGHDK, CDR2 SYGVNS. The CDR3 loop spans 14 amino acids. Here the CDR3 reads CASGEKGTKNEQFF. The DNA of the CDR3 is TGTGCCAGCGGTGAAAAAGGGACTAAAAATGAGCAGTTCTTC. Full variable domain (remainder filled in from reference TRBV25-1 and TRBJ2-1): EADIYQTPRYLVIGTGKKITLECSQTMGHDKMYWYQQDPGMELHLIHYSYGVNSTEKGDLSSESTVSRIRTEHFPLTLESARPSHTSQYLCASGEKGTKNEQFFGPGTRLTVL.

The rearrangement links TRBV3-1 to TRBJ2-7; D may be TRBD2 (5 bases). Germline V CDR1 and CDR2: LGHDT, YNNKEL (reference sequence). The ends were cut back, 0 bases at V and 9 bases at J, with 6 bases in the middle. The CDR3 spans 11 residues. The CDR3: CASSQDRGQYF. The CDR3 nucleotides read TGTGCCAGCAGCCAAGACCGGGGGCAGTACTTC.

This chain connects TRBV4-1 to TRBJ2-5; 8 bases are shared with TRBD1. This CDR3 region has 15 residues. Germline CDR1 and CDR2: MGHRA and YSYEKL. Germline trimming cut 4 bases from V and 2 bases from J; bases unmatched to any gene: 6. Written as DNA, the CDR3 is TGCGCCAGCAGCCTCTCAGGGGGCTTACAAGAGACCCAGTACTTC. This translates into CASSLSGGLQETQYF.

The V and J genes are TRBV27 and TRBJ2-7, with D possibly being TRBD1 (6 bases). The V gene lost 4 bases and the J gene lost 2 bases, with 15 bases spanning the gap. The CDR3 covers 15 residues. Germline lookup yields CDR1 MNHEY and CDR2 SMNVEV (reference sequence). The CDR3 DNA follows: TGTGCCAGCAGTTCTCCTTCAGGGGTAACCTACGAGCAGTACTTC. This codes for CASSSPSGVTYEQYF.

This clonotype has a count of ten or more. The chain couples TRBV12-3 or TRBV12-4 to TRBJ1-5; 8 bases fit TRBD1. The CDR3 loop spans 14 amino acids. The ends lost 5 bases at V and 6 bases at J; junction bases unmatched: 6. CDR3 region: CASSQTTGVQPQHF. DNA of the CDR3: TGTGCCAGCAGTCAAACGACAGGGGTTCAGCCCCAGCATTTT.

The V call is TRBV7-9, the J call TRBJ2-2; no reliable D call. The V end was cut by 3 bases, the J end by 0 bases, with 8 bases between. The germline CDR1 and CDR2 sequences are SEHNR and FQNEAQ (reference sequence). This CDR3 has 15 amino acids. The CDR3 region has the DNA TGTGCCAGCAGCTTCAGCAGGTCGAACACCGGGGAGCTGTTTTTT. Translating it yields CASSFSRSNTGELFF. The entire variable domain, with the rest obtained from reference TRBV7-9 and TRBJ2-2, is as follows: DTGVSQNPRHKITKRGQNVTFRCDPISEHNRLYWYRQTLGQGPEFLTYFQNEAQLEKSRLLSDRFSAERPKGSFSTLEIQRTEQGDSAMYLCASSFSRSNTGELFFGEGSRLTVL.

The chain carries TRBV12-5 and TRBJ2-7; the D is unclear. CDR3 length: 14 amino acids. V dropped 5 bases and J dropped 3 bases, with 14 bases sitting between them. Germline values: CDR1 LGHNT, CDR2 FRNRAP. The DNA of the CDR3 is TGTGCTAGTGGTCCCCACGCGACCAGCTACGAGCAGTACTTC. Translated, it gives CASGPHATSYEQYF.

The chain carries TRBV7-3 and TRBJ2-3; 7 nucleotides line up with TRBD2. The germline CDR1 and CDR2 sequences are SGHTA and FQGTGA. Trimming removed 4 bases from V and 3 bases from J; junction bases left unmatched: 7. The CDR3 totals 15 residues. The CDR3 region is CASSYQRETTDTQYF. In DNA form, the CDR3 reads TGTGCCAGCAGCTACCAGCGGGAAACGACAGATACGCAGTATTTT.

V and J are TRBV12-3 or TRBV12-4 and TRBJ1-5, with D unclear. Trimming pared 5 bases from V and 0 bases from J, leaving 11 bases between. CDR3 length: 15 amino acids. The CDR3 sequence is CASSAHGVSNQPQHF. In DNA form, the CDR3 reads TGTGCCAGCAGTGCCCACGGGGTTAGCAATCAGCCCCAGCATTTT.

This clonotype was seen a few times. The rearrangement joins TRBV7-9 to TRBJ1-1, with a tentative D call TRBD1 (5 bases). The germline CDR1 and CDR2 sequences are SEHNR and FQNEAQ (reference sequence). This CDR3 spans 12 amino acids. V lost 9 bases to trimming and J lost 4 bases, with 12 bases between them. This chain's CDR3 is CASSLGRTEAFF. The CDR3 nucleotides read TGTGCCAGTAGTTTGGGGCGCACTGAAGCTTTCTTT.

Judged by abundance, this clonotype is medium-sized (0.01 to 0.1%). The chain has TRBV27 and TRBJ2-1, with D possibly TRBD2 on 5 matching bases. The CDR3 runs 17 residues. V gave up 2 bases and J gave up 6 bases, with 20 bases separating them. Germline-derived CDR1 and CDR2 are MNHEY and SMNVEV (reference sequence). CDR3 residues: CASSLEGSMRFFNEQFF. CDR3 in DNA: TGTGCCAGCAGTTTAGAGGGTTCAATGAGGTTTTTCAATGAGCAGTTCTTC.

The chain has TRBV2 and TRBJ2-3, with D hard to call. The V end was cut by 0 bases, the J end by 2 bases, with 15 bases between. Germline values: CDR1 SNHLY, CDR2 FYNNEI. The CDR3 has 17 residues. The CDR3 coding sequence is TGTGCCAGCAGTGAAGCGTGGATAAATGAGGTCACAGATACGCAGTATTTT. This translates into CASSEAWINEVTDTQYF.

This clonotype was seen many times. The chain couples TRBV5-1 to TRBJ1-1, with D unresolved. CDR1 is SGHRS and CDR2 is YFSETQ in the germline V gene. The ends were cut back, 2 bases at V and 4 bases at J, with 12 bases in the middle. The CDR3 consists of 14 residues. CDR3 nucleotide sequence: TGCGCCAGCAGCTTCAGTTTATCGACCACTGAAGCTTTCTTT. It translates to CASSFSLSTTEAFF. Complete variable domain (other parts from reference TRBV5-1 and TRBJ1-1): KAGVTQTPRYLIKTRGQQVTLSCSPISGHRSVSWYQQTPGQGLQFLFEYFSETQRNKGNFPGRFSGRQFSNSRSEMNVSTLELGDSALYLCASSFSLSTTEAFFGQGTRLTVV.

The chain is built from TRBV20-1 and TRBJ1-1; D ambiguous. The germline gives CDR1 DFQATT, CDR2 SNEGSKA (reference sequence). V shed 0 bases and J shed 5 bases, with 10 bases lying between them. This CDR3 contains 13 residues. CDR3 sequence: CSARDGRETEAFF. CDR3 nucleotide sequence: TGCAGTGCTAGAGATGGGAGGGAAACTGAAGCTTTCTTT.

The chain combines TRBV7-2 with TRBJ1-1; tentative D call: TRBD1 (5 bases). Germline V gives CDR1 SGHTA, CDR2 FQGNSA. Trimming took 2 bases from V and 3 from J, leaving 7 bases between them. The length of the CDR3 is 13 residues. This CDR3 is CASSLMGDTEAFF. The CDR3 DNA is TGTGCCAGCAGCTTAATGGGGGACACTGAAGCTTTCTTT. The full variable domain, in which reference TRBV7-2 and TRBJ1-1 provide the parts outside the CDR3, is GAGVSQSPSNKVTEKGKDVELRCDPISGHTALYWYRQSLGQGLEFLIYFQGNSAPDKSGLPSDRFSAERTGGSVSTLTIQRTQQEDSAVYLCASSLMGDTEAFFGQGTRLTVV.

This rearrangement joins TRBV5-1 to TRBJ2-5; maybe TRBD1 (6 bases). This CDR3 contains 14 residues. Trimming shortened V by 4 bases and J by 2 bases, and 12 bases separated the two germline ends. Germline values: CDR1 SGHRS, CDR2 YFSETQ. The CDR3 region is CASSRQDSQETQYF. In DNA, the CDR3 is TGCGCCAGCAGCCGTCAGGACAGTCAAGAGACCCAGTACTTC.

This clonotype was observed a few times. The chain is built from TRBV6-2 or TRBV6-3 and TRBJ2-7; D unclear. V lost 1 base and J lost 1, with 11 bases in between. The CDR3 is 15 residues long. Germline CDR1 is MNHEY and CDR2 is SVGEGT. Here the CDR3 DNA reads TGTGCCAGCAGTTACTTCCTCAGGAGATCCTACGAGCAGTACTTC. Translating it yields CASSYFLRRSYEQYF.

V gene TRBV25-1 combines with J gene TRBJ2-3, with D possibly being TRBD1 (6 bases). The CDR3 has 11 residues. Trimming removed 4 bases at V and 8 bases at J, with 7 bases between. From germline, CDR1 is MGHDK and CDR2 SYGVNS. CDR3 protein: CASSGGGTQYF. For the CDR3, the DNA is TGTGCCAGCAGTGGAGGGGGTACGCAGTATTTT.

The chain links TRBV7-3 to TRBJ2-1; TRBD2 matches at 9 bases. V lost 4 bases, J lost 5 bases, and 6 bases stayed unmatched. Germline lookup yields CDR1 SGHTA and CDR2 FQGTGA. CDR3 length: 15 amino acids. In nucleotides, the CDR3 is TGTGCCAGCAGCTCAGGACTAGCGCGAAACAATGAGCAGTTCTTC. Translating it yields CASSSGLARNNEQFF.

This clonotype turned up a few times. This rearrangement joins TRBV3-1 to TRBJ1-1; tentative D call: TRBD1 (5 bases). Trimming took 6 bases from V and 2 from J, leaving 22 bases between them. This CDR3 is 17 amino acids long. Germline V CDR1 and CDR2: LGHDT, YNNKEL (reference sequence). The CDR3 is CASSNGAGRALNTEAFF. DNA of the CDR3: TGTGCCAGCAGTAACGGGGCAGGGAGAGCCCTAAACACTGAAGCTTTCTTT.

The V call is TRBV28, the J call TRBJ2-6; perhaps TRBD2 as D (7 bases). V dropped 8 bases and J dropped 2 bases, with 13 bases sitting between them. Germline lookup yields CDR1 MDHEN and CDR2 SYDVKM. There are 15 residues in the CDR3. CDR3 nucleotide sequence: TGTGCCAGCGTCTCGGGGGGCGCTGGGGCCAACGTCCTGACTTTC. Translated, it gives CASVSGGAGANVLTF.